This TCR beta chain was retrieved from a study of T-cell memory formation after mild COVID-19. General study findings and limits: CD4+ bias marked clones expanding day 15 to 37, unlike balanced contracting clones.

This clonotype has just a few counts. The antigen is unknown. The authors produced TCR alpha and TCR beta cDNA libraries with sample barcodes and UMIs by 5'RACE using constant-segment primers. One entry per CDR3 protein results from TCRdb running MiXCR on the 5' RACE reads. This sample has 80,000 to 95,000 distinct CDR3 sequences, with around a quarter found just once. The specimen sequenced was PBMCs or a T cell subset sorted from them (not recorded which). The receptor was isolated from a man between 18 and 35 years old who had mild COVID-19 (a few samples of this study predate the infection). Cell type and time point are not known.

The CDR3, as DNA: TGTGCCAGCAGTTACTGGACAGACGAGCAGTTCTTC. Translation gives CASSYWTDEQFF. V usage is TRBV6-2 or TRBV6-3 and J usage is TRBJ2-1, with D possibly matching TRBD1 (6 bases). CDR3 length equals 12 residues. Trimming removed 1 base from V and 10 bases from J, with 8 bases in between. The germline V gene encodes CDR1 MNHEY and CDR2 SVGEGT.